This T cell receptor beta chain emerged from a study of cytomegalovirus exposure and HLA in healthy donors. The CDR3 consists of 17 residues. Germline values: CDR1 SGHNT, CDR2 YYREEE (reference sequence). V lost 3 bases, J lost 2 bases, and 12 bases stayed unmatched. PCR amplification relied on 60 Vbeta primers (plus 13 Jbeta primers). Libraries were prepared by immunoSEQ multiplex PCR; TCRdb keeps only in-frame clonotypes and omits some of them. The table has 90,000 to 120,000 clones, 60% to 75% seen once. Donors showed nominal health when sampled, although they likely had unrecorded immune exposures.

This TCR derives from a man aged 25-45 years in good health and CMV-seronegative. The sequenced sample consisted of PBMCs. The chain links TRBV5-4 to TRBJ2-3; 7 bases line up with TRBD2. CDR3 sequence (DNA): TGTGCCAGCAGCTCACGTGGGGGGAGGGATATCACAGATACGCAGTATTTT. Protein product: CASSSRGGRDITDTQYF.